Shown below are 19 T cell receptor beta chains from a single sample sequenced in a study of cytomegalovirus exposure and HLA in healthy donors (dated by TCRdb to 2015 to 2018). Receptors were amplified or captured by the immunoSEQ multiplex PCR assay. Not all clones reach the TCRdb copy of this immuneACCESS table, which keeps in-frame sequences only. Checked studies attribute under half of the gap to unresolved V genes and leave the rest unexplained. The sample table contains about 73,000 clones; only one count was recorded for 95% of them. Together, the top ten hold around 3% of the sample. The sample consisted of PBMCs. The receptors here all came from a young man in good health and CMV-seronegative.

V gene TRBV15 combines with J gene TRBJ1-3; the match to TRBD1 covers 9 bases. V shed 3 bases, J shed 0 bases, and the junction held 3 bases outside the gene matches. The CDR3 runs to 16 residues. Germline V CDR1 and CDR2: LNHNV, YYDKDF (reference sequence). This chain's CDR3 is CATSRGQGDSGNTIYF. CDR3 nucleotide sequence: TGTGCCACCAGCAGGGGACAGGGCGACTCTGGAAACACCATATATTTT.

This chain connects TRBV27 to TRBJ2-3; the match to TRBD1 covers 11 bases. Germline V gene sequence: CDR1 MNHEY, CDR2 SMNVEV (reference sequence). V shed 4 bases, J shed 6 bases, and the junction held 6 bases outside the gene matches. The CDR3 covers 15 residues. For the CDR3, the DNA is TGTGCCAGCAGTTCTTCCGGGACAGGGGGGGATACGCAGTATTTT. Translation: CASSSSGTGGDTQYF.

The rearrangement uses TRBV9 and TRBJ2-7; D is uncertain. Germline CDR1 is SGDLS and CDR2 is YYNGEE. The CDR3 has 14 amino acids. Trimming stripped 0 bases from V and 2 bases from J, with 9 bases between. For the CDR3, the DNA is TGTGCCAGCAGCGTAGGGGCCCAACCCTACGAGCAGTACTTC. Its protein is CASSVGAQPYEQYF.

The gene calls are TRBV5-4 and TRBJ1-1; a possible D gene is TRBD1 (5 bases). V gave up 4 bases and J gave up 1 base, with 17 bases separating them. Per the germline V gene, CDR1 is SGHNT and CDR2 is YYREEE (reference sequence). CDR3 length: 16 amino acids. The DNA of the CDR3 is TGTGCCAGCAGCCCCCAGGGTAGACAGCAGAACACTGAAGCTTTCTTT. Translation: CASSPQGRQQNTEAFF.

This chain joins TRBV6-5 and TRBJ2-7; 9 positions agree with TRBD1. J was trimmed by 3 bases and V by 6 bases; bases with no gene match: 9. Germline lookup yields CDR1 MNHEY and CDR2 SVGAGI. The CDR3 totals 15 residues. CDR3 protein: CASSQGQGLIYEQYF. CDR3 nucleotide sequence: TGTGCCAGCAGCCAAGGACAGGGGTTAATCTACGAGCAGTACTTC.

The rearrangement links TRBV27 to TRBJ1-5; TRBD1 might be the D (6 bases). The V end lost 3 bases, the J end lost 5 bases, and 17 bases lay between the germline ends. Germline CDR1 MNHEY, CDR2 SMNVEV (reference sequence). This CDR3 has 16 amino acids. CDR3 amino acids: CASSFMGQRLDQPQHF. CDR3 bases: TGTGCCAGCAGTTTTATGGGACAACGGCTTGATCAGCCCCAGCATTTT.

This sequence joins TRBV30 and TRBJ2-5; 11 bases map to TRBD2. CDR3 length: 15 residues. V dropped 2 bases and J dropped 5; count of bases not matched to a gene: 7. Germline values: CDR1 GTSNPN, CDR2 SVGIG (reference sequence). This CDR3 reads CAWSPPASGGETQYF. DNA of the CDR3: TGTGCCTGGAGTCCCCCGGCTAGCGGGGGGGAGACCCAGTACTTC.

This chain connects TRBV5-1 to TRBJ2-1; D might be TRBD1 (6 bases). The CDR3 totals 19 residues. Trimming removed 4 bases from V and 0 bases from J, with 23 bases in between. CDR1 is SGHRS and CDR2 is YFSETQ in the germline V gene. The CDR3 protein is CASSPGAGISRGSYNEQFF. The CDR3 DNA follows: TGCGCCAGCAGCCCAGGGGCAGGGATATCTCGGGGCTCCTACAATGAGCAGTTCTTC.

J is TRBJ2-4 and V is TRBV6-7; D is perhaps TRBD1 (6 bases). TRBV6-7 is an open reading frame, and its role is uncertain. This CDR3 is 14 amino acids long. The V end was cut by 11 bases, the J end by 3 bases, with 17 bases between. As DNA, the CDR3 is TGTGCCTCACAGAACAGGGTAGGCAAAAACATTCAGTACTTC. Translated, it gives CASQNRVGKNIQYF.

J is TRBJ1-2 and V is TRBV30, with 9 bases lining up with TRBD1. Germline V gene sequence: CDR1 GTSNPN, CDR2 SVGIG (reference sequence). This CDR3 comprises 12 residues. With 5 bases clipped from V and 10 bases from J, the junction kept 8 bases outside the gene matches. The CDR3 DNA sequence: TGTGCCTGGTCCGGGACAGGGAGTGTCTACACCTTC. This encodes CAWSGTGSVYTF.

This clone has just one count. The CDR3 region is CASKSSGGTSSYNEQFF. In nucleotides, the CDR3 is TGCGCCAGCAAGTCGAGCGGGGGGACGAGCTCCTACAATGAGCAGTTCTTC. This chain uses TRBV5-1 with TRBJ2-1, with 9 bases matching TRBD2. Losses at the gene ends were 6 bases for V and 0 bases for J; bases not matched to a gene: 10. The V gene's germline CDR1 is SGHRS and CDR2 YFSETQ. This CDR3 spans 17 amino acids.

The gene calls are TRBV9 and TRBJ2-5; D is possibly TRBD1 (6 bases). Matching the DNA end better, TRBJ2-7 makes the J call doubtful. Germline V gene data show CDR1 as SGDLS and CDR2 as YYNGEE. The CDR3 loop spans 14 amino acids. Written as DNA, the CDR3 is TGTGCCAGCAGTGCAACAGGGAATAGCTACGAGCAGTACTTC. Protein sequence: CASSATGNSYEQYF.

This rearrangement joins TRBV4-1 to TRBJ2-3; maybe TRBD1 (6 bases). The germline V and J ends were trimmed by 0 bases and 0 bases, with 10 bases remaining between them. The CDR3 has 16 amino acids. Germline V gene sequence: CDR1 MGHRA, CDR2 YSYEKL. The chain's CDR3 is CASSQEGADSTDTQYF. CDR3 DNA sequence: TGCGCCAGCAGCCAAGAGGGGGCGGATAGCACAGATACGCAGTATTTT.

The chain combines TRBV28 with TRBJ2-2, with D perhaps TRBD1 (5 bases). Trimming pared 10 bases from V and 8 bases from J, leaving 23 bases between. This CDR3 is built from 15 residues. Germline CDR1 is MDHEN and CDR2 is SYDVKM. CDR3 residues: CATESRAGYTGELFF. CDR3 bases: TGTGCCACCGAAAGCAGGGCAGGGTATACTGGGGAGCTGTTTTTT.

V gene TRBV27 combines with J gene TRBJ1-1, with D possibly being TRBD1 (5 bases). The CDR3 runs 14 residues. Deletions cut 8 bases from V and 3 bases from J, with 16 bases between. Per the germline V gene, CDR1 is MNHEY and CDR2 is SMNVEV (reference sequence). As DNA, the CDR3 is TGTGCCAGCGGTAGGAGGGTAGGGGACACTGAAGCTTTCTTT. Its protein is CASGRRVGDTEAFF.

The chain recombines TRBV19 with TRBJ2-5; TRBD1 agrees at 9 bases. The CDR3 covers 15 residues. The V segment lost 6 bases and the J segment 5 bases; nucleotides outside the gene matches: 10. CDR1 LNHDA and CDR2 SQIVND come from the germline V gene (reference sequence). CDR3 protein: CASRGTGGGWETQYF. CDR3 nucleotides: TGTGCCAGTAGGGGAACAGGGGGCGGATGGGAGACCCAGTACTTC.

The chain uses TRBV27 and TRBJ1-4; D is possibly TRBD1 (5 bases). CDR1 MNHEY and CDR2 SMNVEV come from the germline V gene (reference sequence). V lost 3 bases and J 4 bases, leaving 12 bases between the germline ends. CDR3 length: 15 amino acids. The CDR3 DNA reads TGTGCCAGCAGTTTCTGGGGAAGGGGTAATGAAAAACTGTTTTTT. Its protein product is CASSFWGRGNEKLFF.

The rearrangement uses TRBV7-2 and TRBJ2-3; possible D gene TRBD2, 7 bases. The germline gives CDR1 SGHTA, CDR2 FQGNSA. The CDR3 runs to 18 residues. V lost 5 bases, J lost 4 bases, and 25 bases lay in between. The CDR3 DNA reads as TGTGCCAGCAGCCGGGGGGCCCTTAGTCGCCGGGCCGCAGATACGCAGTATTTT. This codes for CASSRGALSRRAADTQYF.

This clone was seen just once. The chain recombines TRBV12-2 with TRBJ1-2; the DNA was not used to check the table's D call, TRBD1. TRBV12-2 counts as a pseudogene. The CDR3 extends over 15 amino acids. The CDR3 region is CASRFYPGQVFGYTF. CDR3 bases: TGTGCAAGTCGCTTTTATCCGGGACAGGTCTTTGGCTACACCTTC.